This T cell receptor beta chain was recovered during a study of OX40 agonist ivuxolimab in advanced cancers. Germline CDR1 reads SGHVS; CDR2 reads FNYEAQ. The CDR3 runs 13 residues. V trimming: 4 bases; J trimming: 1 base; junction bases outside the gene matches: 1. TCRdb's table, derived via immunoSEQ multiplex PCR, lists solely in-frame clones and lacks some. This repertoire shows around 80,000 clones, 75% to 95% found once; its top ten account for 2.3%. Sequenced material: CD4+ or CD8+ T cells sorted from blood, taken in a trial of the OX40 agonist ivuxolimab. The chain joins TRBV7-6 to TRBJ2-7; TRBD1 agrees at 7 bases. The receptor was derived from an adult with an advanced solid tumor such as melanoma, head and neck, liver or kidney cancer. CDR3 residues: CASSSGQSYEQYF. CDR3 DNA: TGTGCCAGCAGCTCGGGACAGTCCTACGAGCAGTACTTC.